This TCR beta chain appears in the sequencing data of a study of T cell responses to AZD1222 COVID-19 vaccine. Study-level results: Repertoire collection took place solely once the T cell response had peaked. Donor demographics were predominantly white British with a female majority; clonal diversity may be underestimated.

Sequencing used immunoSEQ multiplex PCR; TCRdb keeps in-frame clones, though not all of them. The repertoire holds 170,000 or so clones, approximately 90% seen once, with about 1.6% in the top ten. Turning to this clone: Antigen specificity is unknown.

V lost 1 base and J lost 1, with 8 bases in between. CDR3 length: 15 amino acids. In germline, CDR1 is SNHLY, CDR2 FYNNEI. The source material was peripheral blood, sampled on day 0 of AZD1222 vaccination. The chain links TRBV2 to TRBJ1-5; D not certain. The clonotype was recovered from an adult in good health. For the CDR3, the DNA is TGTGCCAGCAGTGAAGGTCGAGGGAGCAATCAGCCCCAGCATTTT. Amino acids: CASSEGRGSNQPQHF.